Here is one TCR beta chain with its context. The data were taken from a study of response to subunit inactivated influenza vaccine. TCRdb used MiXCR to reprocess the RT-PCR reads, holding one entry per CDR3 protein. The profile shows about 780,000 distinct CDR3 sequences, under 20% of them singletons. V trimming: 4 bases; J trimming: 9 bases; junction bases outside the gene matches: 9. The V gene's germline CDR1 is LGHNA and CDR2 YNFKEQ. This CDR3 is 16 amino acids long. This chain links TRBV4-2 with TRBJ2-2; 12 bases line up with TRBD2. Sample: PBMCs from blood, taken more than 4 days after vaccination. The sequence came from a man aged 50 to 59 who received an inactivated influenza vaccine. In DNA, the CDR3 is TGTGCCAGCAGCCCGGGACTAGCGGGTTCCGCCTGGGAGCTGTTTTTT. It encodes CASSPGLAGSAWELFF.